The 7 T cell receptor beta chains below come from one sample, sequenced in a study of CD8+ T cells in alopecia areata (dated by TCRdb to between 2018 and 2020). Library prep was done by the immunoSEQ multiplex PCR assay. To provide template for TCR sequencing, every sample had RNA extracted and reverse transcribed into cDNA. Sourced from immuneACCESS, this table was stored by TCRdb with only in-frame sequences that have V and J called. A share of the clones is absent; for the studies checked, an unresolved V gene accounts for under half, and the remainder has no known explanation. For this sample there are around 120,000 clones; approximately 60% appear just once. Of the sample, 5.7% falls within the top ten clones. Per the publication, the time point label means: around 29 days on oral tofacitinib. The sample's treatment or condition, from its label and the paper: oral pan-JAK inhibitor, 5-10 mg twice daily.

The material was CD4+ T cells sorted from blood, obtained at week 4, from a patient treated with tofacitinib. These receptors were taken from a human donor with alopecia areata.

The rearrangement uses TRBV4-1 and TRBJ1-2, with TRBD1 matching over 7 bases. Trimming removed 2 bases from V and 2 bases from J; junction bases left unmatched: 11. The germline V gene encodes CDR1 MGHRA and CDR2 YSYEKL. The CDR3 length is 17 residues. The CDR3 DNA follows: TGCGCCAGCAGCCAACCCCGCGGGGACAGCCGAAACTATGGCTACACCTTC. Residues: CASSQPRGDSRNYGYTF.

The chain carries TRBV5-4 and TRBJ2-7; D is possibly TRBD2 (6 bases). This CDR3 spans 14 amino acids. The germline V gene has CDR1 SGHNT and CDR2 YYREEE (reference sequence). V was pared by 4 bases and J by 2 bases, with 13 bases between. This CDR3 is CASSPSGRTYEQYF. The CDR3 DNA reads TGTGCCAGCAGCCCCTCGGGGAGGACCTACGAGCAGTACTTC.

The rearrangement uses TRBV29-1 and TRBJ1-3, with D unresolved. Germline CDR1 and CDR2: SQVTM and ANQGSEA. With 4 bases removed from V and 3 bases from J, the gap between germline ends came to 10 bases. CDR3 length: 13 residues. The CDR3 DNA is TGCAGCGTTGCGAAGGATTTTGGAAACACCATATATTTT. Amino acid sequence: CSVAKDFGNTIYF.

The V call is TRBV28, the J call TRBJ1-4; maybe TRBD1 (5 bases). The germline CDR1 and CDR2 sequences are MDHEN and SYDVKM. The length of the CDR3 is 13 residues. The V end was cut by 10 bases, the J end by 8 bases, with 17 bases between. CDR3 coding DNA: TGTGCCACACAACAGGTTAACGGGGAAAAACTGTTTTTT. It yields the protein CATQQVNGEKLFF.

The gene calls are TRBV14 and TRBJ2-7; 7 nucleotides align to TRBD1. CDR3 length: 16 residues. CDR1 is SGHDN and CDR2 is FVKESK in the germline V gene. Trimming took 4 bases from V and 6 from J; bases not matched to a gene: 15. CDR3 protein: CASSPRADRVDGEQYF. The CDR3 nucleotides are TGTGCCAGCAGCCCCCGTGCCGACAGGGTTGACGGCGAGCAGTACTTC.

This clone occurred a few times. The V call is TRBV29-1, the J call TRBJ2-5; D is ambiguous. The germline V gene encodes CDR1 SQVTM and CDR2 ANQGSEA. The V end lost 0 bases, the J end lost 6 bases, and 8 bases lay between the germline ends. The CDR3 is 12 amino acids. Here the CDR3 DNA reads TGCAGCGTTGAAGATAACATTCAGACCCAGTACTTC. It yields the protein CSVEDNIQTQYF.

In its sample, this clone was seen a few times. CDR3 region: CASSPPSVDEQYF. The DNA for the CDR3 is TGTGCCAGCTCACCACCGAGTGTGGACGAGCAGTACTTC. The rearrangement joins TRBV18 to TRBJ2-7; D not certain. Germline CDR1 KGHSH, CDR2 LQKENI. The CDR3 is made up of 13 amino acids. Deletions cut 0 bases from V and 5 bases from J, with 8 bases between.